This is a list of T cell receptor beta chains from one sample in a study of Graves' ophthalmopathy and Graves' hyperthyroidism. TCRdb reprocessed the multiplex PCR reads via MiXCR and lists one record per CDR3 protein. The table lists more than 300,000 distinct CDR3 sequences, roughly a sixth of them singletons, with 2.4% in the top ten. The sample taken for sequencing was peripheral blood. The receptors here all came from an adult woman with stable Graves' hyperthyroidism. The CDR3 runs from the conserved cysteine through the conserved F or W. A D gene is named only where the DNA matches it firmly. The size of a clone is reported for some rows only, either as once, few or many, or as a class for expanded clones.

v_gene,d_gene,j_gene,abundance,CDR3nt,CDR3aa
TRBV6-5,-,TRBJ2-5,many,TGTGCCAGCAGTTACTCCACGAGCGCAGAGACCCAGTACTTC,CASSYSTSAETQYF
TRBV2,-,TRBJ2-7,-,TGTGCCAGCAGTTTTAAGCTGCGCCACTCCTACGAGCAGTACTTC,CASSFKLRHSYEQYF
TRBV28,-,TRBJ2-5,many,TGTGCCAGCAGTTTCCGGACTCTTCAAGAGACCCAGTACTTC,CASSFRTLQETQYF
TRBV20-1,TRBD2,TRBJ2-7,many,TGCAGTGCTACGACTAGCGGGAGTTACGAGCAGTACTTC,CSATTSGSYEQYF
TRBV2,-,TRBJ2-7,many,TGTGCCAGCAGTGAAGGGGGATACGAGCAGTACTTC,CASSEGGYEQYF
TRBV12-3/TRBV12-4,-,TRBJ2-7,many,TGTGCCAGCAGTTTCCTCGTACAGAACGAGCAGTACTTC,CASSFLVQNEQYF
TRBV19,-,TRBJ2-2,few,TGTGCCAGTAGCCCCGGCGGTCGTTCGGGGGAGCTGTTTTTT,CASSPGGRSGELFF
TRBV27,TRBD2,TRBJ2-7,many,TGTGCCAGCAAACGCGGGACTAGCGGGAGCCCCCACGAGCAGTACTTC,CASKRGTSGSPHEQYF
TRBV7-9,-,TRBJ2-7,many,TGTGCCAGCAGCTCACGGGACATGTACTTC,CASSSRDMYF
TRBV18,-,TRBJ2-4,few,TGTGCCAGCTCACGGAAGGCTACATTAGCCAAAAACATTCAGTACTTC,CASSRKATLAKNIQYF
TRBV19,-,TRBJ2-2,many,TGTGCCGGCGTATCATCGGTCTCCGGGGAGCTGTTTTTT,CAGVSSVSGELFF